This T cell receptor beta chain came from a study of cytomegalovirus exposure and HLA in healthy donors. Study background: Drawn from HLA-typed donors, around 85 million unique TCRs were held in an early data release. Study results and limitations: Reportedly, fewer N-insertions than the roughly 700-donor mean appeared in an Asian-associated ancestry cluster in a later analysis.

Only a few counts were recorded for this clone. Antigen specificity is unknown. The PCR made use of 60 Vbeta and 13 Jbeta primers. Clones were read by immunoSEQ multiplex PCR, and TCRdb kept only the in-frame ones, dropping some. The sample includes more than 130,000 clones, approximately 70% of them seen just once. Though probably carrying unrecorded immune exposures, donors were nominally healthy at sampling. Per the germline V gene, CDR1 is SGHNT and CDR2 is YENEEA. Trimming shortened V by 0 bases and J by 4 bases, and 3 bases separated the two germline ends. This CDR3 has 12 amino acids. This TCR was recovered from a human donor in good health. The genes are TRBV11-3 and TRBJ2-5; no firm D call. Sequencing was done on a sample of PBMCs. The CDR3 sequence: CASSLDLETQYF. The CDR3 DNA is TGTGCCAGCAGCTTAGATCTAGAGACCCAGTACTTC.